A single sample is the source of the 26 T cell receptor beta chains below, sequenced in a study of radiation and T cells in renal cell carcinoma. Noted time point: blood 4 weeks post-SBRT, at nephrectomy. Stated treatment: 15 Gy SBRT to primary tumor, nephrectomy 4 weeks later. Libraries were prepared by immunoSEQ multiplex PCR; TCRdb keeps only in-frame clonotypes and omits some of them. Of under 100,000 clones in the sample, roughly 82% were seen once. The sample here was blood, taken from a patient whose treatment included radiotherapy and nephrectomy. The source of these receptors is a man in his sixties with renal cell carcinoma.

J is TRBJ1-1 and V is TRBV10-3; tentative D call: TRBD1 (6 bases). The germline V gene has CDR1 ENHRY and CDR2 SYGVKD. This CDR3 comprises 14 residues. Trimming removed 4 bases at V and 1 base at J, with 10 bases between. CDR3 sequence reads: CAISVYRENTEAFF. The CDR3 region has the DNA TGTGCCATCAGTGTTTACAGGGAGAACACTGAAGCTTTCTTT.

The chain joins TRBV7-9 to TRBJ2-1; a weak D match, TRBD2 (5 bases). The germline V gene encodes CDR1 SEHNR and CDR2 FQNEAQ (reference sequence). The V end lost 2 bases, the J end lost 6 bases, and 14 bases lay between the germline ends. This CDR3 is built from 15 residues. CDR3 sequence (DNA): TGTGCCAGCAGCTTAAGAGTCTCGGGGATCAATGAGCAGTTCTTC. Protein: CASSLRVSGINEQFF.

The rearrangement joins TRBV7-9 to TRBJ2-3, with TRBD2 matching 8 bases. From germline, CDR1 is SEHNR and CDR2 FQNEAQ (reference sequence). The junction had 6 bases not matched to a gene; V was cut back by 3 bases and J by 1 base. This CDR3 is 16 amino acids long. The CDR3 DNA follows: TGTGCCAGCAGCTTTATAGCGGGGTGGGGCACAGATACGCAGTATTTT. Protein: CASSFIAGWGTDTQYF.

This chain joins TRBV27 and TRBJ2-3; TRBD2 matches at 10 bases. Germline assignment: CDR1 MNHEY and CDR2 SMNVEV (reference sequence). The V gene end was trimmed by 1 base and the J gene end by 0 bases; junction bases not matched to a gene: 4. This CDR3 region has 17 residues. The CDR3 sequence is CASSLWASGRSTDTQYF. In nucleotides, the CDR3 is TGTGCCAGCAGTTTATGGGCTAGCGGGAGAAGCACAGATACGCAGTATTTT.

The chain has TRBV9 and TRBJ2-1; 11 nucleotides agree with TRBD2. The CDR3 length is 15 residues. Germline CDR1 SGDLS, CDR2 YYNGEE. V was clipped by 0 bases and J by 6 bases; unmatched bases: 2. As DNA, the CDR3 is TGTGCCAGCAGCGTAGGTAGCGGGAGGGCCAATGAGCAGTTCTTC. Amino acids: CASSVGSGRANEQFF.

The V call is TRBV6-6, the J call TRBJ2-5, with a possible D match to TRBD1 (6 bases). There are 14 residues in the CDR3. The V end was cut by 2 bases, the J end by 0 bases, with 7 bases between. Germline V gives CDR1 MNHNY, CDR2 SVGAGI (reference sequence). CDR3 residues: CASSYTGYQETQYF. CDR3 DNA: TGTGCCAGCAGTTACACAGGGTACCAAGAGACCCAGTACTTC.

The chain employs TRBV18 and TRBJ2-7; D is ambiguous. The CDR3 is made up of 12 amino acids. The germline CDR1 and CDR2 sequences are KGHSH and LQKENI. Trimming took 5 bases from V and 3 from J, leaving 8 bases between them. CDR3 sequence reads: CASSMGDYEQYF. CDR3 bases: TGTGCCAGCTCAATGGGTGACTACGAGCAGTACTTC. Full variable domain (rest looked up from reference TRBV18 and TRBJ2-7): NAGVMQNPRHLVRRRGQEARLRCSPMKGHSHVYWYRQLPEEGLKFMVYLQKENIIDESGMPKERFSAEFPKEGPSILRIQQVVRGDSAAYFCASSMGDYEQYFGPGTRLTVT.

The rearrangement links TRBV28 to TRBJ2-3, with D uncertain. Germline V gives CDR1 MDHEN, CDR2 SYDVKM. This CDR3 contains 13 residues. V was shortened by 3 bases and J by 3 bases, with 7 bases between the two germline ends. CDR3 region: CASSLPYTDTQYF. The CDR3 coding sequence is TGTGCCAGCAGTTTGCCCTATACAGATACGCAGTATTTT. The full variable domain, rest sourced from reference TRBV28 and TRBJ2-3, is DVKVTQSSRYLVKRTGEKVFLECVQDMDHENMFWYRQDPGLGLRLIYFSYDVKMKEKGDIPEGYSVSREKKERFSLILESASTNQTSMYLCASSLPYTDTQYFGPGTRLTVL.

The chain combines TRBV15 with TRBJ2-7; TRBD2 might be the D (5 bases). V lost 1 base and J lost 4, with 11 bases in between. CDR1 LNHNV and CDR2 YYDKDF come from the germline V gene (reference sequence). CDR3 length: 14 amino acids. CDR3 loop: CATSRVGKSYEQYF. In DNA, the CDR3 is TGTGCCACCAGCAGAGTCGGGAAGAGTTACGAGCAGTACTTC.

This clone was found once. The chain carries TRBV10-3 and TRBJ1-4; TRBD1 agrees at 9 bases. V lost 3 bases to trimming and J lost 5 bases; unmatched junction nucleotides: 10. The CDR3 contains 17 residues. CDR1 is ENHRY, CDR2 SYGVKD, per germline. The CDR3 DNA is TGTGCCATCAGTGACGAAAAGGGACAGGGCGGAAATGAAAAACTGTTTTTT. Translation gives CAISDEKGQGGNEKLFF.

J is TRBJ2-7 and V is TRBV18; TRBD2 aligns across 11 bases. V shed 3 bases and J 2 bases; nucleotides not matched to a gene: 3. The CDR3 length is 15 residues. The germline V gene encodes CDR1 KGHSH and CDR2 LQKENI. Here the CDR3 reads CASSPTSGGTYEQYF. DNA of the CDR3: TGTGCCAGCTCACCCACTAGCGGGGGAACCTACGAGCAGTACTTC.

CDR3 bases: TGTGCCAGCAGCTTGACAGGGGGGGGCGAGCAGTACTTC. Residues: CASSLTGGGEQYF. The chain recombines TRBV5-6 with TRBJ2-7; possibly TRBD1 for D (8 bases). The germline CDR1 and CDR2 sequences are SGHDT and YYEEEE. V was cut by 1 base and J by 6 bases, with 11 bases left in between. The CDR3 is made up of 13 amino acids.

This clone was picked up one time. The chain carries TRBV23-1 and TRBJ2-7; 7 bases fit TRBD2. Being an ORF, TRBV23-1 has a function that is uncertain. J was trimmed by 2 bases and V by 4 bases; bases with no gene match: 11. The CDR3 consists of 16 residues. Here the CDR3 DNA reads TGCGCCAGCAGTCGGGGTGCCGGGAGGTCCCCCTACGAGCAGTACTTC. Its protein product is CASSRGAGRSPYEQYF.

The table lists this clone with a count of one. The genes are TRBV11-2 and TRBJ2-5; 10 nucleotides match TRBD2. Germline V gene sequence: CDR1 SGHAT, CDR2 FQNNGV. Trimming at V came to 6 bases and at J to 4 bases, leaving 8 bases not matched to a gene. CDR3 length equals 15 residues. CDR3 sequence reads: CASSRWSGRGETQYF. As DNA, the CDR3 is TGTGCCAGCAGTCGGTGGAGCGGGAGGGGAGAGACCCAGTACTTC.

The chain couples TRBV6-5 to TRBJ2-7, with a tentative D call TRBD1 (5 bases). This CDR3 is 14 amino acids long. Trimming removed 0 bases from V and 6 bases from J, with 12 bases in between. Germline CDR1 reads MNHEY; CDR2 reads SVGAGI. CDR3 loop: CASSYSSTVGEQYF. DNA for the CDR3: TGTGCCAGCAGTTACTCCTCGACAGTCGGCGAGCAGTACTTC.

CDR3 in DNA: TGTGCCAGCAGTTTAAATAGAAATGAGCAGTTCTTC. Its protein product is CASSLNRNEQFF. The rearrangement uses TRBV27 and TRBJ2-1; the D is unclear. Germline-derived CDR1 and CDR2 are MNHEY and SMNVEV (reference sequence). The CDR3 is made up of 12 amino acids. V lost 2 bases and J 7 bases, leaving 6 bases between the germline ends.

The chain combines TRBV7-9 with TRBJ2-1, with 9 bases that match TRBD1. Germline V gene data show CDR1 as SEHNR and CDR2 as FQNEAQ (reference sequence). CDR3 length: 15 amino acids. V was clipped by 5 bases and J by 7 bases; unmatched bases: 9. The CDR3 protein is CASSRRTGENNEQFF. The CDR3 DNA reads TGTGCCAGCAGCCGAAGGACAGGGGAAAATAATGAGCAGTTCTTC.

The chain has TRBV9 and TRBJ2-7; 7 bases are a match to TRBD1. CDR3 length: 14 amino acids. V was clipped by 6 bases and J by 3 bases; unmatched bases: 9. From germline, CDR1 is SGDLS and CDR2 YYNGEE. CDR3 protein: CASTPGTAIYEQYF. The CDR3 nucleotides read TGTGCCAGCACCCCCGGGACAGCAATCTACGAGCAGTACTTC. Full variable domain (outside the CDR3, taken from reference TRBV9 and TRBJ2-7): DSGVTQTPKHLITATGQRVTLRCSPRSGDLSVYWYQQSLDQGLQFLIQYYNGEERAKGNILERFSAQQFPDLHSELNLSSLELGDSALYFCASTPGTAIYEQYFGPGTRLTVT.

The chain carries TRBV28 and TRBJ2-1; 8 nucleotides match TRBD2. V lost 7 bases, J lost 7 bases, and 15 bases stayed unmatched. Germline values: CDR1 MDHEN, CDR2 SYDVKM. The CDR3 is 16 amino acids. The CDR3 nucleotides are TGTGCCAGCAAGTCCTCAGGTCTAGCGGGCGGAAATGAGCAGTTCTTC. Translation gives CASKSSGLAGGNEQFF.

This chain uses TRBV6-5 with TRBJ2-1; D is tentatively TRBD1 or TRBD2 (5 bases each). Between the trimmed V and J ends, which lost 10 bases and 0 bases, there was a span of 16 bases. Germline V gene data show CDR1 as MNHEY and CDR2 as SVGAGI. The CDR3 spans 15 residues. Here the CDR3 reads CATSRDPHSYNEQFF. The CDR3 DNA reads TGTGCCACCTCCCGGGACCCACACTCCTACAATGAGCAGTTCTTC.

The chain has TRBV5-1 and TRBJ2-2; TRBD1 might be the D (5 bases). The ends were cut back, 0 bases at V and 4 bases at J, with 10 bases in the middle. Germline V gene data show CDR1 as SGHRS and CDR2 as YFSETQ. This CDR3 spans 15 amino acids. The CDR3, as DNA: TGCGCCAGCAGCTTGGCCGTAGGGGTCACCGGGGAGCTGTTTTTT. This codes for CASSLAVGVTGELFF.

This clone showed up just a few times. The V gene is TRBV7-6, the J gene TRBJ2-3, with D perhaps assigned TRBD1 or TRBD2 (5 bases each). This CDR3 contains 16 residues. V gave up 5 bases and J gave up 4 bases, with 19 bases separating them. Germline-derived CDR1 and CDR2 are SGHVS and FNYEAQ. The CDR3 is CASSEQSGTPPDTQYF. CDR3 DNA: TGTGCCAGCAGCGAACAGTCCGGGACGCCCCCAGATACGCAGTATTTT.

V usage is TRBV19 and J usage is TRBJ2-7; TRBD1 aligns across 8 bases. The CDR3 length is 18 residues. V dropped 3 bases and J dropped 0; count of bases not matched to a gene: 13. Germline V lookup: CDR1 LNHDA, CDR2 SQIVND (reference sequence). Here the CDR3 reads CASSIWPAGDRRSYEQYF. The CDR3 bases are TGTGCCAGTAGTATCTGGCCGGCAGGGGACAGGCGCTCCTACGAGCAGTACTTC.

V usage is TRBV2 and J usage is TRBJ2-5; D gene unclear. V shed 3 bases and J shed 8 bases, with 13 bases lying between them. The CDR3 spans 13 residues. CDR1 SNHLY and CDR2 FYNNEI come from the germline V gene. The CDR3 sequence: CASSESTAATQYF. The CDR3 nucleotides read TGTGCCAGCAGTGAGTCAACAGCTGCAACCCAGTACTTC.

V usage is TRBV7-9 and J usage is TRBJ1-2; no clear D. V lost 6 bases, J lost 4 bases, and 12 bases lay in between. CDR3 size: 13 residues. Germline assignment: CDR1 SEHNR and CDR2 FQNEAQ (reference sequence). The CDR3 spells CASRLADAYGYTF. As DNA, the CDR3 is TGTGCCAGCAGACTGGCGGACGCCTATGGCTACACCTTC.

This sequence joins TRBV2 and TRBJ2-1; D possibly matches TRBD1 or TRBD2 (5 bases each). Trimming left V 11 bases short and J 0 bases short, with 11 bases between. The CDR3 runs to 13 residues. The germline CDR1 and CDR2 sequences are SNHLY and FYNNEI. The CDR3: CAAREYSYNEQFF. In DNA, the CDR3 is TGTGCCGCCAGGGAGTACTCCTACAATGAGCAGTTCTTC.